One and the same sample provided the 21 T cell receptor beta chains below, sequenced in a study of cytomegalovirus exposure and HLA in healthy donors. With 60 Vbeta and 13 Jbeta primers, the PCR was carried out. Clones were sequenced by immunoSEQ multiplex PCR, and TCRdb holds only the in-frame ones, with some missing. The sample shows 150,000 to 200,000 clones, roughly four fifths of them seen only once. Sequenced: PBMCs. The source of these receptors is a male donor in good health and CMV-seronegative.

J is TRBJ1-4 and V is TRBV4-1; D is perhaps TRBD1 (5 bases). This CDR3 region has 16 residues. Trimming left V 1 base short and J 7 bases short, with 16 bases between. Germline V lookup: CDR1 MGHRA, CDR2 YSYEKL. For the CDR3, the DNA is TGCGCCAGCAGCCAAGTGGACGGGCTAAGGGGTGAAAAACTGTTTTTT. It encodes CASSQVDGLRGEKLFF.

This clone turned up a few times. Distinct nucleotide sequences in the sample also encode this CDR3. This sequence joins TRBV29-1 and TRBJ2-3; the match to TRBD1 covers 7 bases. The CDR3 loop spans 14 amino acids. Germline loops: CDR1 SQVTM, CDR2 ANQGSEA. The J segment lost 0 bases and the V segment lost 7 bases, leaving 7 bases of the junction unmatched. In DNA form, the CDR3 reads TGCAGCGGGGGTCAGGGGGAGAGCACAGATACGCAGTATTTT. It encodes CSGGQGESTDTQYF.

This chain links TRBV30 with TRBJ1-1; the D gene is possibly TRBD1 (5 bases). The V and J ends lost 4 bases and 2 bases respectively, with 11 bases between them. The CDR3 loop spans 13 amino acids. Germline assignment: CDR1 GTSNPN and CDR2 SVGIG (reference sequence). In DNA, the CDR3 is TGTGCCTGGACCAGGCAGGGTAACACTGAAGCTTTCTTT. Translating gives CAWTRQGNTEAFF.

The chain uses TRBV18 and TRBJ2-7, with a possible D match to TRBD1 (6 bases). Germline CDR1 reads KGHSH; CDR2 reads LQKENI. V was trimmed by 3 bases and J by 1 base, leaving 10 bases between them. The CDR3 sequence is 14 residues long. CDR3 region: CASSPLDSSYEQYF. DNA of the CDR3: TGTGCCAGCTCACCCCTGGACAGTTCCTACGAGCAGTACTTC.

CDR3 amino acids: CASSGQGGTDTQYF. The CDR3 region has the DNA TGTGCCAGCAGCGGACAGGGAGGCACAGATACGCAGTATTTT. This rearrangement joins TRBV7-3 to TRBJ2-3; 8 nucleotides line up with TRBD1. Trimming removed 5 bases from V and 1 base from J; junction bases left unmatched: 2. The CDR3 has 14 residues. Germline-derived CDR1 and CDR2 are SGHTA and FQGTGA.

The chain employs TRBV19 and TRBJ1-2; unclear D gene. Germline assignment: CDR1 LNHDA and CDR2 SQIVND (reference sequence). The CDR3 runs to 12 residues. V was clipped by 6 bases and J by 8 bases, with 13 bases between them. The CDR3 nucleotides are TGTGCCAGTAGCCCTCAGCGGGAGGGCTACACCTTC. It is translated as CASSPQREGYTF.

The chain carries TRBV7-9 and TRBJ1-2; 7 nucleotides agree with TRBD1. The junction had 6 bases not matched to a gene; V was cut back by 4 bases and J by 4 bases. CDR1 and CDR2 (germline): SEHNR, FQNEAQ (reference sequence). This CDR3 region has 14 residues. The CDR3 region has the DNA TGTGCCAGCAGCTCTCCGGGACAGAGCTATGGCTACACCTTC. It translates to CASSSPGQSYGYTF.

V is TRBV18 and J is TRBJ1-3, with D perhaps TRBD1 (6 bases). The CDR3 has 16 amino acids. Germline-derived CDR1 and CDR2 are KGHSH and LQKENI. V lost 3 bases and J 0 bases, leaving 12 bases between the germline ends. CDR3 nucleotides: TGTGCCAGCTCACCCACGGACAGCTCCTCTGGAAACACCATATATTTT. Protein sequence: CASSPTDSSSGNTIYF.

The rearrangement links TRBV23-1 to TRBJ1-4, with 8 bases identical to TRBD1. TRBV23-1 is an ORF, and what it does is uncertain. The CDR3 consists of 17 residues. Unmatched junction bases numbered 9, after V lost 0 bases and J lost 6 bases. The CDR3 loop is CASSQSSDREIDEKLFF. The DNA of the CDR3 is TGCGCCAGCAGTCAATCCTCGGACAGGGAGATTGATGAAAAACTGTTTTTT.

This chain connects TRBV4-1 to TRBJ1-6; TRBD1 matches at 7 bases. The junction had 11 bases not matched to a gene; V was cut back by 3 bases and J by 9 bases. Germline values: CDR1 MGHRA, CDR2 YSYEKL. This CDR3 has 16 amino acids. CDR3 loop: CASSQEGQNGVSPLHF. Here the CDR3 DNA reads TGCGCCAGCAGCCAGGAGGGACAGAACGGGGTTTCACCCCTCCACTTT.

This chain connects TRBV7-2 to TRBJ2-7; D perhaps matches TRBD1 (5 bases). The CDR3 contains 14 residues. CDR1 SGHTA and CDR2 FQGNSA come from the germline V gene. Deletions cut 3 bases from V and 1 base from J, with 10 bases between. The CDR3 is CASSLQGSSYEQYF. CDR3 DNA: TGTGCCAGCAGCTTGCAGGGAAGTTCCTACGAGCAGTACTTC.

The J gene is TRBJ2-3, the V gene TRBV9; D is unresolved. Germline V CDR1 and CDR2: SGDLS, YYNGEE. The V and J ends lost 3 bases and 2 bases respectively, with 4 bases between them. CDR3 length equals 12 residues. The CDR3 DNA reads TGTGCCAGCAGCGGACTCACAGATACGCAGTATTTT. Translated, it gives CASSGLTDTQYF.

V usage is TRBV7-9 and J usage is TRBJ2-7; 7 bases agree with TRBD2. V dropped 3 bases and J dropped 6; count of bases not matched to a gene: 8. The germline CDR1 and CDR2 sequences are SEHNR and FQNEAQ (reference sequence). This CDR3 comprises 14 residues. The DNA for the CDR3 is TGTGCCAGCAGCTTCGAACTAGCGCTAGGCGAGCAGTACTTC. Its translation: CASSFELALGEQYF.

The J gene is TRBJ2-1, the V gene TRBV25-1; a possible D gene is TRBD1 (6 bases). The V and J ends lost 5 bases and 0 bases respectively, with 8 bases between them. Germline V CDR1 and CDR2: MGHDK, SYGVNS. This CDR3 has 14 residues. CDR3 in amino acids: CASSKGGSYNEQFF. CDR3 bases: TGTGCCAGCAGTAAAGGGGGCTCCTACAATGAGCAGTTCTTC. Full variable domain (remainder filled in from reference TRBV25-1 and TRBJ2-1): EADIYQTPRYLVIGTGKKITLECSQTMGHDKMYWYQQDPGMELHLIHYSYGVNSTEKGDLSSESTVSRIRTEHFPLTLESARPSHTSQYLCASSKGGSYNEQFFGPGTRLTVL.

The CDR3 loop is CAWSAGTGGAAGYGYTF. The CDR3, as DNA: TGTGCCTGGAGTGCAGGGACAGGGGGCGCGGCGGGCTATGGCTACACCTTC. The gene calls are TRBV30 and TRBJ1-2; 12 positions match TRBD1. CDR1 is GTSNPN and CDR2 is SVGIG in the germline V gene (reference sequence). This CDR3 has 17 amino acids. V lost 1 base to trimming and J lost 4 bases; unmatched junction nucleotides: 10.

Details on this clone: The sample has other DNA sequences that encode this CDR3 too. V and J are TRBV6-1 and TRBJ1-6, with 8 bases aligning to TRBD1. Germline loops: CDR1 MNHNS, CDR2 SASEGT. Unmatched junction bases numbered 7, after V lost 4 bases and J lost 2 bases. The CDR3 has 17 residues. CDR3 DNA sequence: TGTGCCAGCAGTGCGGACAGGGCGGGGACCTATAATTCACCCCTCCACTTT. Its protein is CASSADRAGTYNSPLHF.

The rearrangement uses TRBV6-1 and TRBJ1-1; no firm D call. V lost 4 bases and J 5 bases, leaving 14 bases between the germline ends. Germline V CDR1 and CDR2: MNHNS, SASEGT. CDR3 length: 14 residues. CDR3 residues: CASSVEVSGTEAFF. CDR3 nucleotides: TGTGCCAGCAGTGTGGAGGTTAGTGGAACTGAAGCTTTCTTT.

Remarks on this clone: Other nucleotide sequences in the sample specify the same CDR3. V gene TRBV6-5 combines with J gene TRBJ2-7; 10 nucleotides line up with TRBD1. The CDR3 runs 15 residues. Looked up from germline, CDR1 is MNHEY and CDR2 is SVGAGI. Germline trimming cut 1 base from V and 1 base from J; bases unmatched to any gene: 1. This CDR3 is CASSYWTGGSYEQYF. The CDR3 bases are TGTGCCAGCAGTTACTGGACAGGGGGATCCTACGAGCAGTACTTC.

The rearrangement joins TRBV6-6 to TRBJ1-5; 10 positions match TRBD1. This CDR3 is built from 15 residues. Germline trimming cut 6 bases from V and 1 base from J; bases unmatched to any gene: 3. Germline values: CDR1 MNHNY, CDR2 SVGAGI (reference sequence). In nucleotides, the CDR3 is TGTGCCAGCAGGGTGACAGGGGGCAGCAATCAGCCCCAGCATTTT. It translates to CASRVTGGSNQPQHF.

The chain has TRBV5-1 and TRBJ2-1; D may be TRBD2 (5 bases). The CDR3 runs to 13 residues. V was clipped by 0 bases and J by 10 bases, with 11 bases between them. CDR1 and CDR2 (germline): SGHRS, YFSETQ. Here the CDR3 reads CASSLGLATEQFF. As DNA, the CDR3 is TGCGCCAGCAGCTTGGGGCTAGCAACCGAGCAGTTCTTC.

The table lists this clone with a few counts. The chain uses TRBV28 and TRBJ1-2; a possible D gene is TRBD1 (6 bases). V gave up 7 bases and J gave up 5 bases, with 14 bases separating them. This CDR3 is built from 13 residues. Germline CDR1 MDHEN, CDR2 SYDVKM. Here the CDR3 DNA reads TGTGCCAGCACCCGGGGGAGGGGGTATGGCTACACCTTC. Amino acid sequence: CASTRGRGYGYTF.